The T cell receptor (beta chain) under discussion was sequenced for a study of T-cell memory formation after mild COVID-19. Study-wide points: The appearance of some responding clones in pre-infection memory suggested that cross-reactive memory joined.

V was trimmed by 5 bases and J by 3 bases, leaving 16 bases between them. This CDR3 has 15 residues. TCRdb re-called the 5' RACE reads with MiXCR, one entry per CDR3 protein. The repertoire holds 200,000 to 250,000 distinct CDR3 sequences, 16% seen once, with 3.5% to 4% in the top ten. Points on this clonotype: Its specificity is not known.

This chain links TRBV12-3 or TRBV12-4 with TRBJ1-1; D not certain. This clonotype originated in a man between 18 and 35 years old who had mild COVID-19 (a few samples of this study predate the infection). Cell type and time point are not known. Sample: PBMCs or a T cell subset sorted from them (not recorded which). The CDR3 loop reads CASSRATLGYTEAFF. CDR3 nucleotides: TGTGCCAGCAGTCGCGCTACACTGGGGTACACTGAAGCTTTCTTT.